These 4 T cell receptor beta chains share one sample of origin, sequenced in a study of lymphopenia after photon versus proton radiotherapy. Assay: immunoSEQ multiplex PCR; the TCRdb copy retains only in-frame clones and omits some. This sample carries 55,000 to 70,000 clones, about 90% of them seen once, and the ten largest clones take approximately 10%. The source was peripheral blood, collected from a patient treated with proton-based radiotherapy. Receptor source: a man at least 80 years old with esophageal cancer.

This sequence joins TRBV18 and TRBJ2-7; TRBD1 matches 8 bases. The CDR3 sequence is 13 residues long. Germline values: CDR1 KGHSH, CDR2 LQKENI. V gave up 5 bases and J gave up 7 bases; unmatched junction bases: 7. The CDR3 nucleotides are TGTGCCAGCTCATCCGGACAGGGCAGGGAGCAGTACTTC. Protein sequence: CASSSGQGREQYF.

The chain has TRBV5-1 and TRBJ2-7; 8 bases fit TRBD1. Germline lookup yields CDR1 SGHRS and CDR2 YFSETQ. This CDR3 has 15 amino acids. V lost 0 bases, J lost 2 bases, and 4 bases stayed unmatched. This CDR3 is CASSLGQGTAYEQYF. The CDR3, as DNA: TGCGCCAGCAGCTTGGGACAGGGGACCGCCTACGAGCAGTACTTC.

The CDR3 bases are TGCAGTGCTCCTTTGATGGGTGAGCAGTTCTTC. Protein product: CSAPLMGEQFF. The chain couples TRBV20-1 to TRBJ2-1; no reliable D call. Germline V gene sequence: CDR1 DFQATT, CDR2 SNEGSKA (reference sequence). Trimming stripped 5 bases from V and 9 bases from J, with 11 bases between. The CDR3 has 11 amino acids.

V and J are TRBV7-2 and TRBJ2-5; unclear D gene. Trimming removed 5 bases at V and 1 base at J, with 11 bases between. The CDR3 covers 14 residues. Per germline, CDR1 SGHTA and CDR2 FQGNSA. As DNA, the CDR3 is TGTGCCAGCAGCCCGGGCAGAAGCCAAGAGACCCAGTACTTC. It encodes CASSPGRSQETQYF.